The clone carrying this T cell receptor (beta chain) was detected ten times or more. The antigen is undetermined. This sample is drawn from a study of T cells in Graves' hyperthyroidism and ophthalmopathy. Aged 18 to 65, the patients had hyperthyroidism that was newly diagnosed and had lasted under 2 months. Uncontrolled infections, other autoimmune diseases, pregnancy or lactation led to exclusion of patients. When hyperthyroidism was first diagnosed, the blood sample was taken, preceding any ophthalmopathy symptoms. Template material for amplifying TCR beta CDR3 regions consisted of RNA transcripts. Initially, a first-round RT-PCR of the TCR CDR3 employed the HTBI primer set. TCRdb used MiXCR to reprocess the multiplex PCR reads, holding one entry per CDR3 protein. The table lists fewer than 200,000 distinct CDR3 sequences, around 8.9% of them singletons. Findings and caveats of the study: From stable hyperthyroidism, ophthalmopathy was separated by a 13 V-J model.

CDR1 KGHDR and CDR2 SFDVKD come from the germline V gene. The CDR3 covers 13 residues. V shed 8 bases and J shed 1 base, with 10 bases lying between them. Sequencing was carried out using blood. This sequence was found in a woman aged 18-35 years with Graves' hyperthyroidism that later progressed to Graves' ophthalmopathy. This chain connects TRBV24-1 to TRBJ1-1; D ambiguous. The CDR3: CATIGPGNTEAFF. The CDR3 DNA reads TGTGCCACCATAGGCCCGGGGAACACTGAAGCTTTCTTT.